The rows below give T cell receptor beta chains drawn from one sample of a study of tumor and adjacent non-tumor tissue in lung cancer. TCRdb re-derived calls from the multiplex PCR reads in MiXCR, one entry per CDR3 protein. Altogether approximately 80,000 distinct CDR3 sequences are present, approximately 80% being singletons, with the ten largest covering 40% to 65%. Specimen: distant non-tumor lung tissue. The receptors shown here come from a man aged 55 to 70 with non-small cell lung cancer. CDR3s include the opening cysteine and the closing phenylalanine or tryptophan. Fields, in order: D gene, clone size, J gene, V gene, CDR3 DNA, CDR3 protein. D genes are given only for firm matches. The size of a clone is reported for some rows only, either as once, few or many, or as a class for expanded clones.

D gene: -
clone size: once
J gene: TRBJ2-3
V gene: TRBV20-1
CDR3 DNA: TGCAGTGCTAGAGTAGAGGGTCAACCCACAGATACGCAGTATTTT
CDR3 protein: CSARVEGQPTDTQYF

D gene: -
clone size: -
J gene: TRBJ1-6
V gene: TRBV6-5
CDR3 DNA: TGTGCCAGCAGTTACACGACAAGGACTCATTCACCCCTCCACTTT
CDR3 protein: CASSYTTRTHSPLHF

D gene: -
clone size: -
J gene: TRBJ2-5
V gene: TRBV24-1
CDR3 DNA: TGTGCCACCAGTGATGGGGGCAGCAGAGGAGGTATAGTGACCCAGTACTTC
CDR3 protein: CATSDGGSRGGIVTQYF

D gene: -
clone size: -
J gene: TRBJ1-1
V gene: TRBV6-2/TRBV6-3
CDR3 DNA: TGTGCCAACAGTTACCCTTACGGGAACACAGAAACTTTCTTT
CDR3 protein: CANSYPYGNTETFF

D gene: TRBD2
clone size: -
J gene: TRBJ2-5
V gene: TRBV7-9
CDR3 DNA: TGTGCCAGCAGGTTACTAGCGGGAGATGAGACCCAGTACTTC
CDR3 protein: CASRLLAGDETQYF

D gene: TRBD1
clone size: once
J gene: TRBJ1-6
V gene: TRBV4-2
CDR3 DNA: TGTGTCAGCAGCCACTCACTAGGGACAGGATTAGGAAATTCACCCCTCCACTTT
CDR3 protein: CVSSHSLGTGLGNSPLHF

D gene: -
clone size: -
J gene: TRBJ2-3
V gene: TRBV6-1
CDR3 DNA: TGTGCCAGCAGGCCGGACGCCGTACATAACACAGATACGCAGTATTTT
CDR3 protein: CASRPDAVHNTDTQYF

D gene: -
clone size: -
J gene: TRBJ2-7
V gene: TRBV7-2
CDR3 DNA: TGTGCCAGCAGCTCTGGGCCAACCCTAATTTACGAGCAGTACTTC
CDR3 protein: CASSSGPTLIYEQYF

D gene: -
clone size: -
J gene: TRBJ2-7
V gene: TRBV11-2
CDR3 DNA: TGTGCCAGTAGCACTTCTAGTGGGGGGGCTCGGAAGCAGTACTTC
CDR3 protein: CASSTSSGGARKQYF

D gene: -
clone size: -
J gene: TRBJ2-7
V gene: TRBV10-2
CDR3 DNA: TGCGTCAGCGATTCATTGGAGAGCTCCTACGAGCAGTACTTC
CDR3 protein: CVSDSLESSYEQYF

D gene: TRBD1
clone size: once
J gene: TRBJ1-5
V gene: TRBV6-5
CDR3 DNA: TGTGCCAGCAGTTACTGTGGACAGGGTAGTCAACCCCAGCAATTT
CDR3 protein: CASSYCGQGSQPQQF

D gene: TRBD1
clone size: -
J gene: TRBJ1-1
V gene: TRBV20-1
CDR3 DNA: TGCAGTACTGGAAGGGGGGACAGGGTGACTGAAGCATTCTTT
CDR3 protein: CSTGRGDRVTEAFF

D gene: -
clone size: -
J gene: TRBJ2-3
V gene: TRBV1
CDR3 DNA: TGCACTAGCGGCCAAGCACTAGCGGGGGCAAATACGCAGTATTTT
CDR3 protein: CTSGQALAGANTQYF

D gene: TRBD1
clone size: -
J gene: TRBJ1-4
V gene: TRBV6-1
CDR3 DNA: TGTGCCTTCGGACAGGGAGTGATGTCTAAAGCAACTAATGAAAAACTGTTTTTT
CDR3 protein: CAFGQGVMSKATNEKLFF

D gene: -
clone size: -
J gene: TRBJ2-7
V gene: TRBV6-6
CDR3 DNA: TGTGCCAGAAGTTATGGGGGCCTCAGGGGCACCTACGAGCAGTACTTC
CDR3 protein: CARSYGGLRGTYEQYF

D gene: TRBD1
clone size: many
J gene: TRBJ1-4
V gene: TRBV12-3/TRBV12-4
CDR3 DNA: TGTGCCAGCAGTGACCCTCAGGGGGCTACAACTAATGAAAAACTGTTTTTT
CDR3 protein: CASSDPQGATTNEKLFF

D gene: TRBD1
clone size: -
J gene: TRBJ1-4
V gene: TRBV6-5
CDR3 DNA: TGTTCAAGCAGTTACTCGACAGGGATTAATGAAAAACTGTTTTTT
CDR3 protein: CSSSYSTGINEKLFF

D gene: TRBD1
clone size: large
J gene: TRBJ2-6
V gene: TRBV11-2
CDR3 DNA: TGTGCCAGCAGCTTAGTTCCAAAGGACAGGCCCTCTGGGGCCAACGTCCTGACTTTC
CDR3 protein: CASSLVPKDRPSGANVLTF

D gene: -
clone size: -
J gene: TRBJ2-7
V gene: TRBV11-3
CDR3 DNA: TGTGCCAGCAGCTATCAGACTGGATTAACCTACGAGCACTATTTC
CDR3 protein: CASSYQTGLTYEHYF

D gene: -
clone size: few
J gene: TRBJ2-7
V gene: TRBV28
CDR3 DNA: TGTGCCAGCAGGACCCGACTGAGCTCCTACGAGCAGTACTTC
CDR3 protein: CASRTRLSSYEQYF

D gene: -
clone size: -
J gene: TRBJ1-1
V gene: TRBV11-3
CDR3 DNA: TGTGCCAGCAACTTAACGCCAAATCTGTATGGTCGGAACACTGAAACTTTCTTT
CDR3 protein: CASNLTPNLYGRNTETFF

D gene: -
clone size: -
J gene: TRBJ1-1
V gene: TRBV7-8
CDR3 DNA: TGTGCTAGCAGCTTCGGACACCAGAACACTGAAACTTTCTTT
CDR3 protein: CASSFGHQNTETFF

D gene: TRBD1
clone size: -
J gene: TRBJ2-2
V gene: TRBV5-1
CDR3 DNA: TGCACCAGCAGCATCGACAGGGTGAACACCGGGGAGCTGTTTTTT
CDR3 protein: CTSSIDRVNTGELFF

D gene: -
clone size: -
J gene: TRBJ1-4
V gene: TRBV4-2
CDR3 DNA: TGTACCAGCAGCGCCTCCGGGACAAGGGTGGAAAAACTGTTTTTT
CDR3 protein: CTSSASGTRVEKLFF

D gene: -
clone size: -
J gene: TRBJ2-3
V gene: TRBV6-4
CDR3 DNA: TGTGCCAGCAATCCCAAGAACGAAGATACGCAGTATTTT
CDR3 protein: CASNPKNEDTQYF

D gene: -
clone size: many
J gene: TRBJ2-1
V gene: TRBV30
CDR3 DNA: TGTGCCTGGAGTGCAGGATATAACAATGAGCAGTTCTTC
CDR3 protein: CAWSAGYNNEQFF

D gene: -
clone size: few
J gene: TRBJ2-3
V gene: TRBV4-2
CDR3 DNA: TGTGCCAGCAGCCAAGATCGGAGGGGCTCAGATACGCAGTATTTT
CDR3 protein: CASSQDRRGSDTQYF

D gene: -
clone size: -
J gene: TRBJ1-1
V gene: TRBV6-2/TRBV6-3
CDR3 DNA: TGTGCCAGCAATACCACCTACGGGAACACTGAAGCTTTCTTT
CDR3 protein: CASNTTYGNTEAFF

D gene: -
clone size: -
J gene: TRBJ2-2
V gene: TRBV12-3/TRBV12-4
CDR3 DNA: TGTGCCAGCACCTTGGGGGTAGCGGTTTCCGGGGAGCTGTTTTTT
CDR3 protein: CASTLGVAVSGELFF

D gene: TRBD1
clone size: -
J gene: TRBJ1-1
V gene: TRBV7-9
CDR3 DNA: TGTGCTAGCAGCTTAGCAACAGGGGTGAACACTGGAGCTTTCTTT
CDR3 protein: CASSLATGVNTGAFF

D gene: TRBD2
clone size: -
J gene: TRBJ2-1
V gene: TRBV20-1
CDR3 DNA: TGCAATGCTAACCCGACTAGCGGTAGGGCCAATGAGCAGTTTTTC
CDR3 protein: CNANPTSGRANEQFF